These 24 T cell receptor beta chains share one sample of origin, sequenced in a study of shared clonotypes between healthy human individuals. Naive CD8 isolation took CD45RO-negative cells positively selected for CCR7 and excluded terminally differentiated effector memory CD45RA+ cells. The table came from immunoSEQ multiplex PCR; TCRdb's copy has only in-frame clones and leaves some out. The data show about 590,000 clones, with about 95% seen just once and 0.11% held by the top ten. Sequenced material: naive CD8+ T cells sorted from blood. The receptors stem from a woman aged 25 to 39 in good health.

The V and J genes are TRBV4-1 and TRBJ1-4; D is undetermined. The CDR3 is 14 residues long. The V gene's germline CDR1 is MGHRA and CDR2 YSYEKL. Trimming cost V 0 bases and J 7 bases, with 9 bases left between them. The CDR3 region has the DNA TGCGCCAGCAGCCAAGATGTATCTGTTGAAAAACTGTTTTTT. Translation: CASSQDVSVEKLFF.

V gene TRBV15 combines with J gene TRBJ2-7, with 7 positions matching TRBD2. Germline V gene sequence: CDR1 LNHNV, CDR2 YYDKDF (reference sequence). The CDR3 is 16 residues long. Trimming took 0 bases from V and 2 from J; bases not matched to a gene: 7. CDR3 amino acids: CATSRDRTGGTYEQYF. DNA for the CDR3: TGTGCCACCAGCAGAGATCGGACCGGGGGGACCTACGAGCAGTACTTC. Using reference TRBV15 and TRBJ2-7 for the parts outside the CDR3, the full variable domain is DAMVIQNPRYQVTQFGKPVTLSCSQTLNHNVMYWYQQKSSQAPKLLFHYYDKDFNNEADTPDNFQSRRPNTSFCFLDIRSPGLGDTAMYLCATSRDRTGGTYEQYFGPGTRLTVT.

The rearrangement links TRBV5-1 to TRBJ2-3; no clear D gene. Trimming pared 4 bases from V and 0 bases from J, leaving 9 bases between. Germline CDR1 SGHRS, CDR2 YFSETQ. The CDR3 length is 14 residues. CDR3 DNA sequence: TGCGCCAGCAGCCGAAGGGTGAGCACAGATACGCAGTATTTT. Amino acid sequence: CASSRRVSTDTQYF.

This clone was observed once. J is TRBJ1-2 and V is TRBV21-1; TRBD1, the table's D call, lacks a check against the DNA. TRBV21-1 is an annotated pseudogene. The CDR3 is 15 residues long. For the CDR3, the DNA is TGTGCCAGCAGCAAAGATGGCAGGGTAAAGCATGGCTACACCTTC. It encodes CASSKDGRVKHGYTF.

This clone has a handful of counts. The chain combines TRBV7-9 with TRBJ2-7; tentative D call: TRBD2 (5 bases). V was trimmed by 1 base and J by 3 bases, leaving 10 bases between them. The germline CDR1 and CDR2 sequences are SEHNR and FQNEAQ (reference sequence). There are 14 residues in the CDR3. The CDR3 DNA sequence: TGTGCCAGCAGCTTAGTGGAGGAAAACTACGAGCAGTACTTC. This gives the protein CASSLVEENYEQYF.

This clone was observed a few times. V and J are TRBV2 and TRBJ1-1; D might be TRBD1 (6 bases). Trimming left V 9 bases short and J 7 bases short, with 12 bases between. Germline CDR1 SNHLY, CDR2 FYNNEI. CDR3 length equals 11 residues. CDR3 DNA: TGTGCCAGTGGGACACAATATGAAGCTTTCTTT. Translating gives CASGTQYEAFF. Drawing the rest from reference TRBV2 and TRBJ1-1, the complete variable domain is EPEVTQTPSHQVTQMGQEVILRCVPISNHLYFYWYRQILGQKVEFLVSFYNNEISEKSEIFDDQFSVERPDGSNFTLKIRSTKLEDSAMYFCASGTQYEAFFGQGTRLTVV.

On this clone itself: Other nucleotide sequences from this sample produce the same CDR3. The rearrangement joins TRBV20-1 to TRBJ2-7; D gene unclear. Germline CDR1 reads DFQATT; CDR2 reads SNEGSKA (reference sequence). This CDR3 region has 11 residues. Between the trimmed V and J ends, which lost 2 bases and 3 bases, there was a span of 5 bases. CDR3: CSARSGYEQYF. The CDR3 coding sequence is TGCAGTGCTAGATCAGGCTACGAGCAGTACTTC.

The chain combines TRBV5-4 with TRBJ2-7; the D is unclear. V was trimmed by 0 bases and J by 7 bases, leaving 11 bases between them. There are 13 residues in the CDR3. Germline loops: CDR1 SGHNT, CDR2 YYREEE (reference sequence). For the CDR3, the DNA is TGTGCCAGCAGCTTGGGACCCGCCGGAGAGCAGTACTTC. Translated: CASSLGPAGEQYF.

The chain couples TRBV6-1 to TRBJ2-1, with 11 bases lining up with TRBD2. V lost 4 bases to trimming and J lost 3 bases; unmatched junction nucleotides: 2. The CDR3 consists of 15 residues. Germline V CDR1 and CDR2: MNHNS, SASEGT. CDR3 sequence (DNA): TGTGCCAGCAGTGGGGGACTAGCGGTCTACAATGAGCAGTTCTTC. Its protein is CASSGGLAVYNEQFF.

The gene calls are TRBV11-2 and TRBJ2-7; a possible D gene is TRBD2 (5 bases). The CDR3 length is 14 residues. The germline V gene encodes CDR1 SGHAT and CDR2 FQNNGV. V lost 1 base to trimming and J lost 3 bases, with 10 bases between them. This chain's CDR3 is CASSLAMDFYEQYF. DNA for the CDR3: TGTGCCAGCAGCTTAGCAATGGACTTCTACGAGCAGTACTTC.

This sequence joins TRBV29-1 and TRBJ1-5, with D unclear. Germline V gene data show CDR1 as SQVTM and CDR2 as ANQGSEA. This CDR3 has 13 amino acids. The V and J ends lost 6 bases and 3 bases respectively, with 12 bases between them. The CDR3 DNA reads as TGCAGCGTGGCTTCGGGGTTCAATCAGCCCCAGCATTTT. Protein sequence: CSVASGFNQPQHF.

The V call is TRBV6-1, the J call TRBJ2-3; 9 bases agree with TRBD2. This CDR3 region has 17 residues. Germline CDR1 is MNHNS and CDR2 is SASEGT. V was clipped by 1 base and J by 4 bases; unmatched bases: 9. This CDR3 reads CASSEVLAGSAADTQYF. The CDR3 nucleotides are TGTGCCAGCAGTGAAGTGCTAGCGGGAAGTGCGGCAGATACGCAGTATTTT.

J is TRBJ2-7 and V is TRBV7-2, with 7 bases lining up with TRBD1. V gave up 1 base and J gave up 3 bases; unmatched junction bases: 3. This CDR3 spans 14 amino acids. Per the germline V gene, CDR1 is SGHTA and CDR2 is FQGNSA. CDR3 sequence: CASSLGGQYYEQYF. The DNA for the CDR3 is TGTGCCAGCAGCTTAGGGGGACAGTACTACGAGCAGTACTTC.

The DNA of the CDR3 is TGTGCCAGCATGGCTAGCGGATACAATGAGCAGTTCTTC. Its translation: CASMASGYNEQFF. The V and J genes are TRBV5-4 and TRBJ2-1, with 7 bases aligning to TRBD2. Trimming cost V 6 bases and J 4 bases; bases outside gene matches: 4. This CDR3 spans 13 amino acids. Germline V gene data show CDR1 as SGHNT and CDR2 as YYREEE (reference sequence).

V and J are TRBV28 and TRBJ2-2, with TRBD1 matching 7 bases. The CDR3 totals 16 residues. Losses at the gene ends were 6 bases for V and 1 base for J; bases not matched to a gene: 8. The germline CDR1 and CDR2 sequences are MDHEN and SYDVKM. CDR3 sequence: CASSLLRQGNTGELFF. The CDR3, as DNA: TGTGCCAGCAGCCTATTGAGACAGGGGAACACCGGGGAGCTGTTTTTT.

This chain links TRBV27 with TRBJ2-1; D unresolved. Looked up from germline, CDR1 is MNHEY and CDR2 is SMNVEV (reference sequence). V gave up 3 bases and J gave up 1 base, with 4 bases separating them. This CDR3 comprises 13 residues. The CDR3 coding sequence is TGTGCCAGCAGTTTGGCTTCCTACAATGAGCAGTTCTTC. The encoded protein is CASSLASYNEQFF.

The rearrangement uses TRBV4-1 and TRBJ2-7, with TRBD1 identical over 10 bases. Trimming took 1 base from V and 2 from J; bases not matched to a gene: 5. Germline loops: CDR1 MGHRA, CDR2 YSYEKL. The CDR3 runs 16 residues. CDR3 sequence (DNA): TGCGCCAGCAGCCAAGGGCCCGGGACAGGGGCCTACGAGCAGTACTTC. Protein: CASSQGPGTGAYEQYF.

The rearrangement joins TRBV18 to TRBJ2-7; a possible D gene is TRBD2 (6 bases). In germline, CDR1 is KGHSH, CDR2 LQKENI. CDR3 length: 15 residues. Between the trimmed V and J ends, which lost 3 bases and 5 bases, there was a span of 17 bases. The DNA for the CDR3 is TGTGCCAGCTCACCGGGATGGGAGGTTTTCGACGAGCAGTACTTC. Protein: CASSPGWEVFDEQYF.

The rearrangement uses TRBV28 and TRBJ2-3; the match to TRBD2 covers 11 bases. CDR1 and CDR2 from the germline V gene are MDHEN and SYDVKM. The CDR3 sequence is 17 residues long. J lost 4 bases, V lost 2 bases, and 8 bases had no gene match. The CDR3 sequence: CASSLRLAGGGADTQYF. CDR3 nucleotides: TGTGCCAGCAGTTTAAGGCTAGCGGGAGGAGGGGCAGATACGCAGTATTTT.

The V call is TRBV7-7, the J call TRBJ2-2; TRBD2 matches at 10 bases. The CDR3 is made up of 18 amino acids. Germline assignment: CDR1 SSHAT and CDR2 FNYEAQ (reference sequence). With V trimmed by 2 bases and J by 0 bases, 6 bases remained unmatched. CDR3 amino acids: CASSLLAGEESNTGELFF. CDR3 sequence (DNA): TGTGCCAGCAGCTTACTAGCGGGAGAAGAATCGAACACCGGGGAGCTGTTTTTT.

The chain has TRBV19 and TRBJ2-7; 9 bases agree with TRBD1. The CDR3 length is 14 residues. Germline-derived CDR1 and CDR2 are LNHDA and SQIVND (reference sequence). The J segment lost 4 bases and the V segment lost 6 bases, leaving 7 bases of the junction unmatched. The CDR3 coding sequence is TGTGCCAGTAGCCGGGACAGGGAAGAGTACGAGCAGTACTTC. Translating gives CASSRDREEYEQYF. Combining the CDR3 with reference TRBV19 and TRBJ2-7 gives the whole variable domain DGGITQSPKYLFRKEGQNVTLSCEQNLNHDAMYWYRQDPGQGLRLIYYSQIVNDFQKGDIAEGYSVSREKKESFPLTVTSAQKNPTAFYLCASSRDREEYEQYFGPGTRLTVT.

The chain links TRBV28 to TRBJ1-5; D is uncertain. V lost 4 bases and J 0 bases, leaving 7 bases between the germline ends. The germline CDR1 and CDR2 sequences are MDHEN and SYDVKM. CDR3 length: 14 residues. DNA of the CDR3: TGTGCCAGCAGTTACACCCTTAGCAATCAGCCCCAGCATTTT. Amino acids: CASSYTLSNQPQHF.

This clone was seen once. J is TRBJ1-6 and V is TRBV6-5; D not certain. V was pared by 2 bases and J by 10 bases, with 9 bases between. The CDR3 is made up of 13 amino acids. Germline V CDR1 and CDR2: MNHEY, SVGAGI. The CDR3 region has the DNA TGTGCCAGCAGTTACGCCTCAAACTCACCCCTCCACTTT. It translates to CASSYASNSPLHF.

The chain is built from TRBV5-1 and TRBJ2-7, with D tentatively TRBD2 (6 bases). Germline lookup yields CDR1 SGHRS and CDR2 YFSETQ. The CDR3 covers 14 residues. V lost 4 bases and J lost 7, with 18 bases in between. CDR3 in amino acids: CASSEALDGREQYF. CDR3 coding DNA: TGCGCCAGCAGCGAGGCTCTCGACGGGAGAGAGCAGTACTTC.